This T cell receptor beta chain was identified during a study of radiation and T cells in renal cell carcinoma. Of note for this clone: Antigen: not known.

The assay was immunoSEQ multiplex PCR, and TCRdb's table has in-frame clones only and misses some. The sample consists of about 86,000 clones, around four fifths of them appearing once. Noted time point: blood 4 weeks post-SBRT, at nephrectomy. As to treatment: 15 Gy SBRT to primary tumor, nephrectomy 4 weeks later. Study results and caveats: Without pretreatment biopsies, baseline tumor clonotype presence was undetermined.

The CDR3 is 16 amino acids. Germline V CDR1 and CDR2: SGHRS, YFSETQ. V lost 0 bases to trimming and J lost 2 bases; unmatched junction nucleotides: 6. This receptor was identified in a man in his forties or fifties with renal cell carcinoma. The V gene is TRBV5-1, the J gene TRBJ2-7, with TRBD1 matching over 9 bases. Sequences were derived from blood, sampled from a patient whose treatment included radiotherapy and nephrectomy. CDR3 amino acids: CASSLAGTGNAYEQYF. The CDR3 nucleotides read TGCGCCAGCAGCTTGGCTGGGACAGGGAATGCCTACGAGCAGTACTTC.